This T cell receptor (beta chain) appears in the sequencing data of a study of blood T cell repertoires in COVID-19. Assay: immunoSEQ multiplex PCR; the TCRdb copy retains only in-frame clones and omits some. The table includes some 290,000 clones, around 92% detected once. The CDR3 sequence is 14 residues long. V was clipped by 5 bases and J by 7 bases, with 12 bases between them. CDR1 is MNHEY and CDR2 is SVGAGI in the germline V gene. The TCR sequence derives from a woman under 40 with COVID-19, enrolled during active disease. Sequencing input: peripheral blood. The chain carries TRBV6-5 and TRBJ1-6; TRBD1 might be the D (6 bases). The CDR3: CASSRGGANSPLHF. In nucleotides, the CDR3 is TGTGCCAGCAGTCGAGGGGGTGCGAATTCACCCCTCCACTTT.